The sequence of this T cell receptor (beta chain) was determined in a study of blood T cell repertoires in COVID-19. The wider study: Spain, Italy and the United States supplied samples that represented acute and convalescent COVID-19.

Authors' analysis steps: From reference gene primer amplification, estimates of nucleated cell counts were derived. Assay used: immunoSEQ multiplex PCR; TCRdb lists only in-frame clones, some missing. That table supplies the V and J calls and clone size; D and trimming were determined from the DNA. The sample includes about 76,000 clones, 80% to 90% of them seen just once. With 0 bases removed from V and 7 bases from J, the gap between germline ends came to 27 bases. The CDR3 extends over 18 amino acids. CDR1 and CDR2 from the germline V gene are SQVTM and ANQGSEA. This TCR was recovered from a man in his forties or fifties with active COVID-19. Source material: peripheral blood. V gene TRBV29-1 combines with J gene TRBJ1-2; D is ambiguous. This CDR3 reads CSVEETGLPEWFGPGYTF. The CDR3 nucleotides are TGCAGCGTTGAAGAGACGGGGTTGCCCGAATGGTTTGGTCCTGGCTACACCTTC.